The clone carrying this TCR beta chain was seen repeatedly, ten times or more. These data belong to a study of tumor-infiltrating lymphocytes in oesophageal squamous cell carcinoma. There are 13 residues in the CDR3. Germline V lookup: CDR1 MDHEN, CDR2 SYDVKM. V shed 3 bases and J shed 4 bases, with 7 bases lying between them. Each CDR3 protein gets one entry after TCRdb re-called the PCR reads with MiXCR. The sample lists 20,000 or so distinct CDR3 sequences, roughly two fifths seen once, with about 19% in the top ten. The TCR comes from a female donor with esophageal squamous cell carcinoma. The chain links TRBV28 to TRBJ1-5; possible D gene TRBD1, 6 bases. The sample was normal esophageal tissue next to the tumor. CDR3 loop: CASSFTGNQPQHF. For the CDR3, the DNA is TGTGCCAGCAGTTTTACAGGGAATCAGCCCCAGCATTTT. The variable domain in full, completed from reference TRBV28 and TRBJ1-5, reads DVKVTQSSRYLVKRTGEKVFLECVQDMDHENMFWYRQDPGLGLRLIYFSYDVKMKEKGDIPEGYSVSREKKERFSLILESASTNQTSMYLCASSFTGNQPQHFGDGTRLSIL.